The present entry profiles one T cell receptor beta chain with its context. Its specificity is unknown. The data originate from a study of cytomegalovirus exposure and HLA in healthy donors. Regarding the study as a whole: Previous analysis showed most TCR beta V segments were productive about 87% or about 30% of the time. A missense DCLRE1C variant was associated with V- and J-gene trimming of TCR beta chains in a later analysis, and an independent cohort replicated the association.

The PCR made use of 60 Vbeta and 13 Jbeta primers. Libraries were prepared by immunoSEQ multiplex PCR; TCRdb keeps only in-frame clonotypes and omits some of them. Of 95,000 to 110,000 clones listed, about 74% were seen once; the top ten hold approximately 15%. This CDR3 contains 14 residues. Germline lookup yields CDR1 SGHTA and CDR2 FQGNSA. Trimming took 8 bases from V and 3 from J; bases not matched to a gene: 6. The sample comprised PBMCs. The clonotype comes from a woman in her 40s in good health and CMV-seropositive. The J gene is TRBJ2-7, the V gene TRBV7-2; the match to TRBD1 covers 11 bases. The CDR3 protein is CASGTGTGGYEQYF. DNA of the CDR3: TGTGCCAGCGGCACCGGGACAGGGGGCTACGAGCAGTACTTC.